The present T cell receptor (beta chain) was sequenced within a study of T cell responses to AZD1222 COVID-19 vaccine. Second-dose schedules of about 4 or about 12 weeks were combined. Trimming cost V 3 bases and J 2 bases; bases outside gene matches: 4. This CDR3 is built from 16 residues. In germline, CDR1 is SGHAT, CDR2 FQNNGV. Using immunoSEQ multiplex PCR, the repertoire was profiled, and TCRdb retains in-frame clones only, with some absent. The sample includes under 80,000 clones, 70% to 90% of them seen just once. This TCR was recovered from an adult who received the AZD1222 COVID-19 vaccine. This rearrangement joins TRBV11-2 to TRBJ2-7; 13 bases fit TRBD2. The source material was peripheral blood, sampled 28 days after the second AZD1222 dose. The CDR3 DNA is TGTGCCAGCAGCTTCGCCGGGACTAGCGGGACCTACGAGCAGTACTTC. Amino acid sequence: CASSFAGTSGTYEQYF.